One sample yielded the 32 T cell receptor beta chains listed below, sequenced in a study of cytomegalovirus exposure and HLA in healthy donors. PCR was performed using 60 Vbeta and 13 Jbeta primers. TCRdb's copy holds only in-frame clones and misses some; the assay was immunoSEQ multiplex PCR. This table has around 160,000 clones, around 68% appearing once. Input material: PBMCs. The receptors here all came from a man aged 50 to 59 in good health and CMV-seronegative.

This chain uses TRBV29-1 with TRBJ1-2; possibly TRBD1 for D (5 bases). Germline V CDR1 and CDR2: SQVTM, ANQGSEA. The CDR3 length is 12 residues. The V end was cut by 5 bases, the J end by 7 bases, with 14 bases between. This CDR3 reads CSVKAGRGGYTF. The CDR3 DNA reads as TGCAGCGTTAAGGCAGGGAGGGGTGGCTACACCTTC. Supplemented by reference TRBV29-1 and TRBJ1-2, the full variable domain reads SAVISQKPSRDICQRGTSLTIQCQVDSQVTMMFWYRQQPGQSLTLIATANQGSEATYESGFVIDKFPISRPNLTFSTLTVSNMSPEDSSIYLCSVKAGRGGYTFGSGTRLTVV.

The rearrangement links TRBV7-8 to TRBJ2-1; TRBD2 matches 13 bases. From germline, CDR1 is SGHVS and CDR2 FQNEAQ. The CDR3 extends over 20 amino acids. Losses at the gene ends were 1 base for V and 0 bases for J; bases not matched to a gene: 9. The CDR3, as DNA: TGTGCCAGCAGCTTAGGGCGACTAGCGGGGGGCCAGAGCTCCTACAATGAGCAGTTCTTC. Translated: CASSLGRLAGGQSSYNEQFF. Using reference TRBV7-8 and TRBJ2-1 for the parts outside the CDR3, the full variable domain is GAGVSQSPRYKVAKRGQDVALRCDPISGHVSLFWYQQALGQGPEFLTYFQNEAQLDKSGLPSDRFFAERPEGSVSTLKIQRTQQEDSAVYLCASSLGRLAGGQSSYNEQFFGPGTRLTVL.

Remarks on this clone: This same CDR3 is encoded by further DNA sequences in the sample. The chain is built from TRBV18 and TRBJ1-5, with 9 bases lining up with TRBD1. The ends lost 3 bases at V and 7 bases at J; junction bases unmatched: 4. The CDR3 is made up of 14 amino acids. Germline values: CDR1 KGHSH, CDR2 LQKENI. CDR3: CASSPTGGDQPQHF. The DNA of the CDR3 is TGTGCCAGCTCACCTACAGGGGGCGACCAGCCCCAGCATTTT.

V gene TRBV19 combines with J gene TRBJ1-2; 7 bases agree with TRBD1. Trimming cost V 3 bases and J 2 bases; bases outside gene matches: 3. The CDR3 loop spans 14 amino acids. The germline V gene has CDR1 LNHDA and CDR2 SQIVND (reference sequence). This CDR3 reads CASSILGGNYGYTF. CDR3 sequence (DNA): TGTGCCAGTAGTATTTTAGGGGGCAACTATGGCTACACCTTC.

V is TRBV6-5 and J is TRBJ2-7, with 13 positions matching TRBD2. V shed 1 base, J shed 7 bases, and the junction held 7 bases outside the gene matches. This CDR3 spans 16 amino acids. Germline V gene data show CDR1 as MNHEY and CDR2 as SVGAGI. In nucleotides, the CDR3 is TGTGCCAGCAGTTACTGGGGGACTAGCGGGGCAAGGGAGCAGTACTTC. This codes for CASSYWGTSGAREQYF.

V and J are TRBV5-4 and TRBJ2-2; D is undetermined. CDR1 is SGHNT and CDR2 is YYREEE in the germline V gene (reference sequence). V was pared by 0 bases and J by 5 bases, with 5 bases between. The CDR3 is made up of 13 amino acids. The CDR3 spells CASSLGQTGELFF. DNA for the CDR3: TGTGCCAGCAGCTTGGGTCAGACCGGGGAGCTGTTTTTT.

The chain recombines TRBV7-3 with TRBJ2-6, with D possibly matching TRBD1 (5 bases). This CDR3 has 15 amino acids. V lost 3 bases and J lost 2, with 8 bases in between. Looked up from germline, CDR1 is SGHTA and CDR2 is FQGTGA. The CDR3 DNA reads as TGTGCCAGCAGCTTCAGGGAAACTGGGGCCAACGTCCTGACTTTC. It translates to CASSFRETGANVLTF.

The chain couples TRBV6-5 to TRBJ2-5, with D perhaps TRBD2 (7 bases). The DNA end lines up better with TRBJ2-7; the J call may be wrong. CDR3 length: 15 residues. CDR1 is MNHEY, CDR2 SVGAGI, per germline. CDR3 region: CASSPLGGGFYEQYF. The CDR3 coding sequence is TGTGCCAGCAGCCCTCTTGGGGGGGGCTTCTACGAGCAGTACTTC.

This clone was observed a few times. The V gene is TRBV7-9, the J gene TRBJ2-2, with 10 bases aligning to TRBD1. Germline values: CDR1 SEHNR, CDR2 FQNEAQ (reference sequence). This CDR3 is built from 17 residues. The trim removed 1 base at V and 5 bases at J, leaving 7 bases unmatched. The CDR3 spells CASSLVRQGASTGELFF. CDR3 DNA sequence: TGTGCCAGCAGCTTAGTCCGACAGGGGGCGTCAACCGGGGAGCTGTTTTTT.

This chain connects TRBV14 to TRBJ1-2; 8 bases align to TRBD1. The germline gives CDR1 SGHDN, CDR2 FVKESK. Trimming at V came to 0 bases and at J to 7 bases, leaving 10 bases not matched to a gene. The CDR3 contains 16 residues. This CDR3 reads CASSQDPGDRSLGYTF. Here the CDR3 DNA reads TGTGCCAGCAGCCAAGATCCGGGGGACAGGTCCCTTGGCTACACCTTC.

This clone was recorded a few times. The chain employs TRBV4-1 and TRBJ2-2, with D maybe TRBD1 (6 bases). V was clipped by 1 base and J by 6 bases, with 18 bases between them. This CDR3 comprises 17 residues. Germline V gene data show CDR1 as MGHRA and CDR2 as YSYEKL. The chain's CDR3 is CASSQVQPGDGAGELFF. In DNA form, the CDR3 reads TGCGCCAGCAGCCAAGTGCAGCCAGGGGATGGTGCCGGGGAGCTGTTTTTT.

The rearrangement uses TRBV7-6 and TRBJ2-7; possibly TRBD2 for D (5 bases). With 4 bases removed from V and 10 bases from J, the gap between germline ends came to 14 bases. CDR1 SGHVS and CDR2 FNYEAQ come from the germline V gene. CDR3 size: 12 residues. The CDR3 nucleotides are TGTGCCAGCAGCTCTGGAACTGGGAGCCAGTACTTC. Its translation is CASSSGTGSQYF.

The rearrangement links TRBV20-1 to TRBJ2-1, with a possible D match to TRBD2 (6 bases). Germline V gives CDR1 DFQATT, CDR2 SNEGSKA (reference sequence). V shed 5 bases and J shed 8 bases, with 7 bases lying between them. CDR3 length equals 10 residues. The CDR3, as DNA: TGCAGTGCTTGGGGGGATGAGCAGTTCTTC. Amino acids: CSAWGDEQFF.

V gene TRBV5-1 combines with J gene TRBJ2-3; 8 bases align to TRBD2. CDR3 length equals 15 residues. J gave up 3 bases and V 6 bases, and 9 bases lay outside the gene matches. Germline V CDR1 and CDR2: SGHRS, YFSETQ. CDR3 protein: CASKGAGGGTDTQYF. The DNA of the CDR3 is TGCGCCAGCAAGGGCGCGGGGGGCGGTACAGATACGCAGTATTTT. Looking up the rest from reference TRBV5-1 and TRBJ2-3 gives the full variable domain: KAGVTQTPRYLIKTRGQQVTLSCSPISGHRSVSWYQQTPGQGLQFLFEYFSETQRNKGNFPGRFSGRQFSNSRSEMNVSTLELGDSALYLCASKGAGGGTDTQYFGPGTRLTVL.

This CDR3 reads CASSYSPTGEAEAFF. The CDR3 DNA reads TGTGCCAGCAGTTACTCCCCGACAGGGGAGGCTGAAGCTTTCTTT. This chain uses TRBV6-5 with TRBJ1-1; 8 bases align to TRBD1. The CDR3 is 15 residues long. Looked up from germline, CDR1 is MNHEY and CDR2 is SVGAGI. Trimming removed 0 bases from V and 6 bases from J; junction bases left unmatched: 6.

About this clone: The sample has other DNA sequences that encode this CDR3 too. The chain uses TRBV6-1 and TRBJ2-7; 7 nucleotides agree with TRBD1. The CDR3 is 14 amino acids. Germline CDR1 and CDR2: MNHNS and SASEGT. Germline trimming cut 7 bases from V and 0 bases from J; bases unmatched to any gene: 6. The CDR3 DNA reads as TGTGCCAGCACCTCCGACAGGGCCTCCTACGAGCAGTACTTC. The encoded protein is CASTSDRASYEQYF.

V gene TRBV6-6 combines with J gene TRBJ1-1, with 11 bases identical to TRBD1. Germline loops: CDR1 MNHNY, CDR2 SVGAGI (reference sequence). The J segment lost 5 bases and the V segment lost 5 bases, leaving 4 bases of the junction unmatched. This CDR3 is built from 14 residues. The CDR3 nucleotides read TGTGCCAGCAGTGGACAGGGGGCGGGGACTGAAGCTTTCTTT. Translating gives CASSGQGAGTEAFF.

The gene calls are TRBV7-2 and TRBJ1-2, with TRBD1 matching 10 bases. This CDR3 comprises 14 residues. After removal of 6 bases from V and 8 bases from J, the junction contained 9 bases not matched to a gene. Germline V CDR1 and CDR2: SGHTA, FQGNSA. The CDR3 region is CASRPGQGREGYTF. As DNA, the CDR3 is TGTGCCAGCAGACCGGGACAGGGGAGGGAAGGCTACACCTTC.

This rearrangement joins TRBV4-3 to TRBJ2-7; tentative D call: TRBD2 (5 bases). The germline CDR1 and CDR2 sequences are LGHNA and YSLEER. Trimming stripped 0 bases from V and 3 bases from J, with 12 bases between. CDR3 length: 15 residues. CDR3 region: CASSQDGRGSYEQYF. The CDR3 nucleotides are TGCGCCAGCAGCCAAGATGGGAGAGGCAGCTACGAGCAGTACTTC.

There are a few counts of this clone. The V and J genes are TRBV6-5 and TRBJ1-5, with 9 bases aligning to TRBD1. V trimming: 7 bases; J trimming: 6 bases; junction bases outside the gene matches: 7. The CDR3 is made up of 14 amino acids. From germline, CDR1 is MNHEY and CDR2 SVGAGI. CDR3 bases: TGTGCCAGCAAGACAGGGGGAGAGGCTCAGCCCCAGCATTTT. It translates to CASKTGGEAQPQHF.

The chain is built from TRBV28 and TRBJ2-7; TRBD1 matches 8 bases. This CDR3 spans 15 amino acids. CDR1 MDHEN and CDR2 SYDVKM come from the germline V gene. V lost 6 bases and J lost 2; bases outside the gene matches: 9. CDR3 sequence: CASSKGQEMAYEQYF. The CDR3 bases are TGTGCCAGCAGCAAGGGACAGGAAATGGCCTACGAGCAGTACTTC. The entire variable domain, with the rest obtained from reference TRBV28 and TRBJ2-7, is as follows: DVKVTQSSRYLVKRTGEKVFLECVQDMDHENMFWYRQDPGLGLRLIYFSYDVKMKEKGDIPEGYSVSREKKERFSLILESASTNQTSMYLCASSKGQEMAYEQYFGPGTRLTVT.

The chain recombines TRBV7-9 with TRBJ1-2, with a possible D match to TRBD1 (6 bases). V lost 5 bases and J 4 bases, leaving 14 bases between the germline ends. The CDR3 has 14 amino acids. Germline CDR1 and CDR2: SEHNR and FQNEAQ (reference sequence). CDR3 sequence: CASSPPGAGYGYTF. CDR3 coding DNA: TGTGCCAGCAGCCCCCCAGGGGCGGGCTATGGCTACACCTTC.

This rearrangement joins TRBV19 to TRBJ1-5; TRBD1 is a possible D gene (5 bases). V lost 6 bases to trimming and J lost 4 bases, with 13 bases between them. The CDR3 spans 14 residues. Germline values: CDR1 LNHDA, CDR2 SQIVND (reference sequence). This chain's CDR3 is CASREGTGNQPQHF. In nucleotides, the CDR3 is TGTGCCAGTAGGGAGGGGACGGGTAATCAGCCCCAGCATTTT.

V and J are TRBV10-1 and TRBJ2-3, with TRBD1 as a possible D gene (6 bases). Trimming removed 3 bases from V and 0 bases from J, with 10 bases in between. The germline V gene has CDR1 WNHNN and CDR2 SYGVQD (reference sequence). The CDR3 is 15 amino acids. In DNA form, the CDR3 reads TGCGCCAGCAGTGATATGAGGGGGAGCACAGATACGCAGTATTTT. Protein: CASSDMRGSTDTQYF.

In its sample, this clone was seen a few times. This chain joins TRBV6-6 and TRBJ1-1; D gene unclear. V was pared by 11 bases and J by 3 bases, with 13 bases between. The CDR3 contains 12 residues. The V gene's germline CDR1 is MNHNY and CDR2 SVGAGI (reference sequence). CDR3 in DNA: TGTGCCTCCCACCGAGAGGACACTGAAGCTTTCTTT. It specifies CASHREDTEAFF.

This sequence joins TRBV6-5 and TRBJ2-1; no reliable D call. Germline V gene data show CDR1 as MNHEY and CDR2 as SVGAGI. The V and J ends lost 6 bases and 6 bases respectively, with 12 bases between them. This CDR3 region has 13 residues. This CDR3 is CASRVGPSNEQFF. The CDR3 coding sequence is TGTGCCAGCAGAGTTGGCCCTTCCAATGAGCAGTTCTTC.

This chain uses TRBV27 with TRBJ2-2; D call uncertain. The CDR3 has 13 amino acids. Trimming stripped 2 bases from V and 6 bases from J, with 7 bases between. Germline-derived CDR1 and CDR2 are MNHEY and SMNVEV (reference sequence). CDR3 nucleotides: TGTGCCAGCAGTTTAAGAGGCCCCGGGGAGCTGTTTTTT. It is translated as CASSLRGPGELFF.

The chain recombines TRBV14 with TRBJ2-3; D is perhaps TRBD2 (6 bases). V was cut by 4 bases and J by 4 bases, with 12 bases left in between. There are 14 residues in the CDR3. Germline-derived CDR1 and CDR2 are SGHDN and FVKESK. In DNA form, the CDR3 reads TGTGCCAGCAGCCGGGGGGTAGCAGCAGATACGCAGTATTTT. Protein product: CASSRGVAADTQYF.

This chain joins TRBV6-1 and TRBJ2-4, with 7 bases identical to TRBD1. CDR1 and CDR2 from the germline V gene are MNHNS and SASEGT. V was pared by 7 bases and J by 8 bases, with 8 bases of the junction left unmatched. The CDR3 has 13 residues. CDR3 region: CASTLPGQHIQYF. The CDR3 DNA is TGTGCCAGCACCCTGCCGGGACAGCACATTCAGTACTTC.

The rearrangement links TRBV28 to TRBJ1-4, with D perhaps TRBD1 (6 bases). Per the germline V gene, CDR1 is MDHEN and CDR2 is SYDVKM. The V and J ends lost 7 bases and 4 bases respectively, with 16 bases between them. The length of the CDR3 is 15 residues. The CDR3 loop is CASTRGGGLNEKLFF. The DNA for the CDR3 is TGTGCCAGCACCAGAGGGGGGGGTCTTAATGAAAAACTGTTTTTT.

The chain has TRBV12-5 and TRBJ2-6, with D maybe TRBD2 (5 bases). Deletions cut 6 bases from V and 1 base from J, with 10 bases between. This CDR3 is 15 amino acids long. Germline CDR1 LGHNT, CDR2 FRNRAP. The CDR3 sequence: CASGGSGSGANVLTF. Written as DNA, the CDR3 is TGTGCTAGTGGGGGCTCGGGGTCTGGGGCCAACGTCCTGACTTTC. Complete variable domain (other parts from reference TRBV12-5 and TRBJ2-6): DARVTQTPRHKVTEMGQEVTMRCQPILGHNTVFWYRQTMMQGLELLAYFRNRAPLDDSGMPKDRFSAEMPDATLATLKIQPSEPRDSAVYFCASGGSGSGANVLTFGAGSRLTVL.

This clone was picked up a small number of times. This chain links TRBV2 with TRBJ1-2; D call uncertain. Trimming took off 7 bases at V and 8 bases at J, with 14 bases between the two ends. CDR3 length equals 12 residues. Germline V gene data show CDR1 as SNHLY and CDR2 as FYNNEI. CDR3 coding DNA: TGTGCCAGCATTTTTTGGACTCAAGGCTACACCTTC. Its protein is CASIFWTQGYTF.